This TCR beta chain stems from a study of T-cell memory formation after mild COVID-19. Study-level results: Contracting CD8+ clones were enriched in EMRA, CD4+ mainly in CM and EM. Memory cells collected pre-infection included some clones that later responded, suggesting cross-reactive memory joined.

TCRdb ran MiXCR on the 5' RACE reads and lists one entry per CDR3 protein. Of 400,000 or so distinct CDR3 sequences detected, 20% appear once; the ten largest clones hold 7.5% to 9.5%. This clonotype was counted many times. What it recognizes is unknown. Trimming left V 6 bases short and J 6 bases short, with 14 bases between. Germline V gene data show CDR1 as MNHEY and CDR2 as SVGAGI. This CDR3 is built from 13 residues. The sample comprised PBMCs or a T cell subset sorted from them (not recorded which). The sequence was collected from an adult woman who had mild COVID-19 (a few samples of this study predate the infection). Cell type and time point are not known. The chain links TRBV6-5 to TRBJ2-5; D might be TRBD1 or TRBD2, each matching 5 bases. The CDR3 protein is CASSPEGSKTQYF. In DNA form, the CDR3 reads TGTGCCAGCAGCCCCGAGGGGAGTAAGACCCAGTACTTC.